This passage covers 19 T cell receptor beta chains from one sample sequenced in a study of blood T cells in healthy people across ages. The second PCR ran roughly 6 to 11 cycles with a sample-barcoded 5' primer and J-beta primers. TCRdb independently ran MiXCR on the 5' RACE reads; one entry per CDR3 protein. Among about 1.6 million distinct CDR3 sequences listed, roughly 32% were seen once. The sample was blood. The source of these receptors is a woman aged 25 to 39 in good health.

The CDR3 region has the DNA TGTGCCAGCAGTAAATGGGACAGGGGCACAGATACGCAGTATTTT. Translating gives CASSKWDRGTDTQYF. The chain has TRBV27 and TRBJ2-3, with TRBD1 matching 9 bases. Germline CDR1 and CDR2: MNHEY and SMNVEV (reference sequence). Trimming at V came to 5 bases and at J to 1 base, leaving 4 bases not matched to a gene. The CDR3 runs 15 residues.

This clonotype is a singleton in its sample. CDR3 residues: CSAGGRGPYNEQFF. CDR3 in DNA: TGCAGTGCTGGGGGCAGGGGTCCCTACAATGAGCAGTTCTTC. V is TRBV20-1 and J is TRBJ2-1; the D gene is possibly TRBD1 (6 bases). The germline CDR1 and CDR2 sequences are DFQATT and SNEGSKA (reference sequence). V gave up 5 bases and J gave up 2 bases, with 13 bases separating them. This CDR3 has 14 amino acids.

This clonotype came up a few times. The V and J genes are TRBV20-1 and TRBJ2-1; TRBD2 matches 9 bases. V lost 5 bases to trimming and J lost 4 bases; unmatched junction nucleotides: 6. The CDR3 length is 14 residues. The V gene's germline CDR1 is DFQATT and CDR2 SNEGSKA (reference sequence). The CDR3 DNA follows: TGCAGTGCTCGGCGGGAGGGCACGTACAATGAGCAGTTCTTC. This sequence encodes CSARREGTYNEQFF.

The J gene is TRBJ1-5, the V gene TRBV6-1, with TRBD1 matching 8 bases. This CDR3 contains 15 residues. The germline V gene encodes CDR1 MNHNS and CDR2 SASEGT. The ends lost 4 bases at V and 3 bases at J; junction bases unmatched: 5. The CDR3 loop is CASSVQGATNQPQHF. In DNA form, the CDR3 reads TGTGCCAGCAGTGTCCAGGGGGCGACCAATCAGCCCCAGCATTTT.

This clonotype occurred many times. The chain carries TRBV20-1 and TRBJ2-3; D is uncertain. This CDR3 has 14 amino acids. Between the trimmed V and J ends, which lost 6 bases and 0 bases, there was a span of 13 bases. Germline V gene sequence: CDR1 DFQATT, CDR2 SNEGSKA (reference sequence). The CDR3 is CSAKGLLSTDTQYF. The DNA for the CDR3 is TGCAGTGCCAAAGGTTTACTTAGCACAGATACGCAGTATTTT.

This chain joins TRBV21-1 and TRBJ2-1. The DNA end is more similar to TRBJ2-7, so the J call may be wrong. TRBV21-1 is listed as a pseudogene. The CDR3 has 12 residues. In nucleotides, the CDR3 is TGTGCCAGCAGCAAAGGGGTCTACGAGCAGTACTTC. It codes for CASSKGVYEQYF.

This clonotype has a single count. The V and J genes are TRBV6-6 and TRBJ2-5; 7 bases line up with TRBD1. The CDR3 is 14 amino acids. The junction had 7 bases not matched to a gene; V was cut back by 7 bases and J by 2 bases. Per germline, CDR1 MNHNY and CDR2 SVGAGI (reference sequence). CDR3 sequence: CASNRDRVQETQYF. The DNA for the CDR3 is TGTGCCAGCAATCGCGACAGGGTACAAGAGACCCAGTACTTC.

This clonotype showed up many times. The chain carries TRBV7-3 and TRBJ2-7; TRBD1 agrees at 9 bases. The CDR3 is 13 residues long. Looked up from germline, CDR1 is SGHTA and CDR2 is FQGTGA. Trimming removed 5 bases from V and 6 bases from J; junction bases left unmatched: 5. The CDR3 nucleotides read TGTGCCAGCAGCATCGGGACAGGGACCGAGCAGTACTTC. Encoded protein: CASSIGTGTEQYF.

In this sample, this clonotype turned up many times. In DNA form, the CDR3 reads TGTGCCATCAGTGAGTCGAGAGCTAGCACAGATACGCAGTATTTT. This translates into CAISESRASTDTQYF. The chain links TRBV10-3 to TRBJ2-3, with D unresolved. CDR1 ENHRY and CDR2 SYGVKD come from the germline V gene. This CDR3 region has 15 residues. Between the trimmed V and J ends, which lost 0 bases and 0 bases, there was a span of 7 bases.

The chain couples TRBV20-1 to TRBJ2-1; 7 nucleotides match TRBD1. CDR1 is DFQATT, CDR2 SNEGSKA, per germline (reference sequence). This CDR3 has 17 residues. V gave up 5 bases and J gave up 0 bases; unmatched junction bases: 13. This CDR3 is CSAPIQGTKSSYNEQFF. DNA of the CDR3: TGCAGTGCTCCTATACAGGGGACCAAGAGCTCCTACAATGAGCAGTTCTTC.

The chain recombines TRBV30 with TRBJ2-7, with no clear D. The J call could be wrong; TRBJ2-5 is a better fit for the DNA end. The length of the CDR3 is 13 residues. Germline V gene lookup returns CDR1 GTSNPN and CDR2 SVGIG (reference sequence). This CDR3 reads CAWSPSSWETQYF. In nucleotides, the CDR3 is TGTGCCTGGAGTCCCAGTTCTTGGGAGACCCAGTACTTC.

The J gene is TRBJ2-7, the V gene TRBV6-2 or TRBV6-3; 9 bases fit TRBD1. This CDR3 spans 16 amino acids. CDR1 MNHEY and CDR2 SVGEGT come from the germline V gene. The J segment lost 3 bases and the V segment lost 5 bases, leaving 11 bases of the junction unmatched. The CDR3 reads CASSQRTGQGVYEQYF. Written as DNA, the CDR3 is TGTGCCAGCAGTCAACGGACGGGACAGGGAGTCTACGAGCAGTACTTC.

Worth noting for this clonotype: The junction and the germline gene differ at one end; a read error may be behind it. This chain joins TRBV5-1 and TRBJ1-1, with 10 bases aligning to TRBD1. Looked up from germline, CDR1 is SGHRS and CDR2 is YFSETQ. CDR3 length: 16 amino acids. The chain's CDR3 is CAGSPGQGIGVTEAFF. The DNA of the CDR3 is TGCGCCGGCAGCCCGGGACAGGGGATTGGGGTCACTGAAGCTTTCTTT.

There are a few counts of this clonotype. V is TRBV20-1 and J is TRBJ1-5, with D unresolved. Germline CDR1 reads DFQATT; CDR2 reads SNEGSKA (reference sequence). The CDR3 is made up of 13 amino acids. Trimming took 3 bases from V and 4 from J, leaving 10 bases between them. The CDR3 loop reads CSASPAANQPQHF. CDR3 nucleotide sequence: TGCAGTGCTAGCCCGGCGGCGAATCAGCCCCAGCATTTT.

This clonotype was detected only a few times. V is TRBV28 and J is TRBJ1-1; D uncertain. Per the germline V gene, CDR1 is MDHEN and CDR2 is SYDVKM. Trimming removed 2 bases from V and 4 bases from J, with 11 bases in between. The CDR3 has 14 residues. The chain's CDR3 is CASSLNGGSTEAFF. CDR3 DNA sequence: TGTGCCAGCAGTTTAAATGGAGGGAGCACTGAAGCTTTCTTT.

This chain links TRBV2 with TRBJ2-3, with a weak D call TRBD2 (6 bases). Trimming removed 8 bases from V and 11 bases from J, with 17 bases in between. CDR1 is SNHLY, CDR2 FYNNEI, per germline. This CDR3 has 12 residues. The CDR3 nucleotides are TGTGCCAGCTACCACCCCCGGGGAGGGCAGTATTTT. It codes for CASYHPRGGQYF.

The gene calls are TRBV7-9 and TRBJ1-1; D is unclear. Germline V gene lookup returns CDR1 SEHNR and CDR2 FQNEAQ (reference sequence). The CDR3 contains 15 residues. V lost 4 bases and J 0 bases, leaving 12 bases between the germline ends. This CDR3 reads CASSSPTEMNTEAFF. The CDR3 region has the DNA TGTGCCAGCAGCTCGCCCACAGAGATGAACACTGAAGCTTTCTTT.

This clonotype was counted at least ten times. The V and J genes are TRBV4-1 and TRBJ1-2; D ambiguous. Trimming took off 1 base at V and 0 bases at J, with 6 bases between the two ends. The germline gives CDR1 MGHRA, CDR2 YSYEKL. This CDR3 has 14 residues. In nucleotides, the CDR3 is TGCGCCAGCAGCCAAGGGCAAGCTAACTATGGCTACACCTTC. Protein product: CASSQGQANYGYTF.

The J gene is TRBJ1-2, the V gene TRBV18, with D tentatively TRBD1 (6 bases). V was trimmed by 9 bases and J by 7 bases, leaving 12 bases between them. The CDR3 consists of 11 residues. Germline CDR1 KGHSH, CDR2 LQKENI. CDR3: CASHRDTGYTF. CDR3 DNA sequence: TGTGCCAGTCACAGGGACACTGGCTACACCTTC.